The 20 T cell receptor beta chains in this list originate from one sample, sequenced in a study of tumor-infiltrating lymphocytes in oesophageal squamous cell carcinoma. MiXCR, run by TCRdb on the PCR reads, gives a single entry per CDR3 protein. Of around 26,000 distinct CDR3 sequences listed, 38% are singletons. Sequencing used esophageal tumor tissue. The receptors stem from a male donor with esophageal squamous cell carcinoma.

The table lists this clonotype with many counts. The conserved final phenylalanine or tryptophan is absent from the CDR3, which likely points to a read error. It is unclear where the CDR3 begins or ends on the DNA, so no DNA is shown, and the CDR3 is as TCRdb lists it. The rearrangement joins TRBV7-9 to TRBJ1-1; no DNA check was done on the table's D call, TRBD1. Germline loops: CDR1 SEHNR, CDR2 FQNEAQ (reference sequence). The CDR3 comprises 18 residues, both ends counted. The CDR3 sequence is CASSLIWARDVRPSTSAP.

This clonotype has a count of ten or more. The V call is TRBV19, the J call TRBJ2-2, with a tentative D call TRBD2 (5 bases). Germline V gene data show CDR1 as LNHDA and CDR2 as SQIVND (reference sequence). The V end was cut by 6 bases, the J end by 6 bases, with 14 bases between. The CDR3 is made up of 14 amino acids. CDR3 nucleotides: TGTGCCAGTAGCCCCACCCGGGGTGCCGGGGAGCTGTTTTTT. Encoded protein: CASSPTRGAGELFF.

This clonotype has ten or more counts. J is TRBJ2-1 and V is TRBV12-3 or TRBV12-4, with TRBD2 matching over 14 bases. With 5 bases clipped from V and 9 bases from J, the junction kept 21 bases outside the gene matches. The CDR3 consists of 20 residues. CDR3 nucleotides: TGTGCCAGCAGTCCTTCGCCGGGACTAGCGGGGGTGTTTGGGTCGGGTGAGCAGTTCTTC. This translates into CASSPSPGLAGVFGSGEQFF.

This clonotype was counted between two and nine times. The chain links TRBV12-3 or TRBV12-4 to TRBJ2-3; 11 bases are shared with TRBD2. This CDR3 has 15 residues. J was trimmed by 1 base and V by 4 bases; bases with no gene match: 1. The CDR3: CASSWGLAGTDTQYF. CDR3 DNA sequence: TGTGCCAGCAGTTGGGGACTAGCGGGCACAGATACGCAGTATTTT.

Notes on this clonotype: A clone one base away is much larger, so this may be a read error. The V and J genes are TRBV7-9 and TRBJ2-3; D might be TRBD2 (5 bases). The germline gives CDR1 SEHNR, CDR2 FQNEAQ (reference sequence). The CDR3 contains 13 residues. The germline V and J ends were trimmed by 3 bases and 14 bases, with 18 bases remaining between them. The CDR3 nucleotides read TGTGCCAGCAGCTTCAGTAACACCGGGGAGCTGTATTTT. Its translation: CASSFSNTGELYF.

This clonotype was observed at least ten times. Germline and junction disagree at one end, which may indicate a read error. The chain links TRBV5-1 to TRBJ2-1; 10 bases match TRBD1. The CDR3 is 11 amino acids. Germline-derived CDR1 and CDR2 are SGHRS and YFSETQ. The CDR3 here is CASSQGTGVVF. Written as DNA, the CDR3 is TGCGCCAGCAGTCAGGGGACAGGGGTAGTCTTC.

This clonotype occurred a few times. The genes are TRBV7-2 and TRBJ2-5, with 7 bases fitting TRBD2. The J call is doubtful: the DNA matches TRBJ2-1 better. The CDR3 is 14 amino acids. The germline CDR1 and CDR2 sequences are SGHTA and FQGNSA. This chain's CDR3 is CASSTVGLVNEQFF. The CDR3, as DNA: TGTGCCAGCAGCACAGTCGGACTAGTAAATGAGCAGTTCTTC.

The chain recombines TRBV7-4 with TRBJ2-6, with D possibly matching TRBD2 (5 bases). Trimming took off 1 base at V and 0 bases at J, with 13 bases between the two ends. The CDR3 consists of 18 residues. Germline V lookup: CDR1 SGHVT, CDR2 SQSDAQ. CDR3 coding DNA: TGTGCCAGCAGCTTAGTAGGGAGACCCGCCTCTGGGGCCAACGTCCTGACTTTC. Its translation is CASSLVGRPASGANVLTF.

In this sample, this clonotype turned up a few times. V usage is TRBV7-3 and J usage is TRBJ2-1; 7 bases align to TRBD2. The CDR3 is made up of 15 amino acids. Germline V gives CDR1 SGHTA, CDR2 FQGTGA. After removal of 3 bases from V and 1 base from J, the junction contained 3 bases not matched to a gene. The CDR3 region has the DNA TGTGCCAGCAGCTTGGGAGGGACTTCCTACAATGAGCAGTTCTTC. This encodes CASSLGGTSYNEQFF.

In this sample, this clonotype is medium-sized. The chain joins TRBV7-8 to TRBJ1-2; the D gene is possibly TRBD1 (5 bases). Looked up from germline, CDR1 is SGHVS and CDR2 is FQNEAQ. Trimming removed 5 bases at V and 6 bases at J, with 25 bases between. This CDR3 spans 17 amino acids. The CDR3 reads CASSALADPQGRDGYTF. CDR3 in DNA: TGTGCCAGCAGCGCTCTAGCCGACCCCCAGGGCCGGGATGGCTACACCTTC.

The sample holds a few counts of this clonotype. The chain employs TRBV7-8 and TRBJ2-1; D possibly corresponds to TRBD2 (5 bases). V was pared by 2 bases and J by 0 bases, with 8 bases between. Germline V gene sequence: CDR1 SGHVS, CDR2 FQNEAQ. The CDR3 has 15 amino acids. CDR3 coding DNA: TGTGCCAGCAGCTTACGGGATAACTCCTACAATGAGCAGTTCTTC. It encodes CASSLRDNSYNEQFF. Using reference TRBV7-8 and TRBJ2-1 for the parts outside the CDR3, the full variable domain is GAGVSQSPRYKVAKRGQDVALRCDPISGHVSLFWYQQALGQGPEFLTYFQNEAQLDKSGLPSDRFFAERPEGSVSTLKIQRTQQEDSAVYLCASSLRDNSYNEQFFGPGTRLTVL.

V and J are TRBV11-3 and TRBJ2-5; a possible D gene is TRBD1 (7 bases). Trimming cost V 2 bases and J 5 bases, with 15 bases left between them. The CDR3 extends over 15 amino acids. Germline CDR1 is SGHNT and CDR2 is YENEEA. The chain's CDR3 is CASSLNSAGGETQYF. The CDR3 DNA reads as TGTGCCAGCAGCTTAAATTCGGCAGGGGGGGAGACCCAGTACTTC.

At least ten counts were recorded for this clonotype. A read error may be the cause here, since a much bigger clone is one base away. The chain uses TRBV7-2 and TRBJ2-7, with TRBD2 identical over 9 bases. Losses at the gene ends were 0 bases for V and 7 bases for J; bases not matched to a gene: 16. From germline, CDR1 is SGHTA and CDR2 FQGNSA. This CDR3 region has 18 residues. The CDR3 here is CASSLASTAGTSLNEQYF. CDR3 nucleotides: TGTGCCAGCAGCTTAGCGAGTACCGCCGGGACTAGCCTCAATGAGCAGTACTTC.

This clonotype was counted many times. The rearrangement links TRBV7-8 to TRBJ2-7; D might be TRBD1 (6 bases). This CDR3 spans 15 amino acids. Germline values: CDR1 SGHVS, CDR2 FQNEAQ. Between the trimmed V and J ends, which lost 2 bases and 0 bases, there was a span of 11 bases. The CDR3 bases are TGTGCCAGCAGCTTAAGGGGACACATCTCCTACGAGCAGTACTTC. As protein: CASSLRGHISYEQYF.

At least ten counts were recorded for this clonotype. The genes are TRBV5-8 and TRBJ1-2; perhaps TRBD1 as D (6 bases). The CDR3 is 13 amino acids. Germline V CDR1 and CDR2: SGHTS, YDEGEE. The V end was cut by 4 bases, the J end by 4 bases, with 11 bases between. In nucleotides, the CDR3 is TGTGCCAGCAGCCAGACAGGCACCTATGGCTACACCTTC. Its protein product is CASSQTGTYGYTF.

The gene calls are TRBV7-2 and TRBJ2-5; a weak D match, TRBD2 (7 bases). TRBJ2-1 explains the end of the DNA better; the J call may be wrong. This CDR3 is built from 14 residues. Germline CDR1 is SGHTA and CDR2 is FQGNSA. The CDR3 DNA sequence: TGTGCCAGCAGCTTAGAAGGGCGGGGGACATCGCAGTTCTTC. Translating gives CASSLEGRGTSQFF.

This chain connects TRBV11-1 to TRBJ2-1, with a tentative D call TRBD2 (5 bases). The CDR3 totals 14 residues. Trimming cost V 5 bases and J 8 bases, with 16 bases left between them. Looked up from germline, CDR1 is SGHAT and CDR2 is FQDESV (reference sequence). The CDR3 DNA reads as TGTGCCAGCAGCGGAGACGGGGTTTTGGATGAGCAGTTCTTC. This encodes CASSGDGVLDEQFF.

This clonotype was seen many times. The chain has TRBV6-4 and TRBJ2-3; D not certain. The germline V gene encodes CDR1 MRHNA and CDR2 SNTAGT. CDR3 length: 13 amino acids. V dropped 0 bases and J dropped 4 bases, with 5 bases sitting between them. The CDR3 region is CASSDSRADTQYF. The CDR3 DNA reads TGTGCCAGCAGTGACTCAAGGGCAGATACGCAGTATTTT.

This clonotype came up many times. The rearrangement uses TRBV7-2 and TRBJ2-5; tentatively, D is TRBD2 (6 bases). This CDR3 spans 11 amino acids. Per the germline V gene, CDR1 is SGHTA and CDR2 is FQGNSA. V was shortened by 5 bases and J by 8 bases, with 9 bases between the two germline ends. The CDR3 DNA reads as TGTGCCAGCAGCCCGGGGACTACCCAGTACTTC. It yields the protein CASSPGTTQYF.

This clonotype is medium-sized within its sample. The chain combines TRBV12-3 or TRBV12-4 with TRBJ2-7, with 8 bases lining up with TRBD1. After removal of 3 bases from V and 5 bases from J, the junction contained 3 bases not matched to a gene. The CDR3 covers 13 residues. The CDR3, as DNA: TGTGCCAGCAGTTTCGTACAGGGGGACGAGCAGTACTTC. It codes for CASSFVQGDEQYF.